A single sample gave rise to the 11 T cell receptor beta chains below, sequenced in a study of vaccination and CD4 T cells after COVID-19. No antigen has been assigned to these receptors. The sample's treatment: roughly 10-day PBMC culture with coronavirus spike peptide pools or control peptides (ViraFEST assay). An Oncomine TCR Beta short-read assay was used to sequence the DNA from cultured CD4+ T cells. TCRdb re-called the PCR reads through MiXCR, storing one row per CDR3 protein. The top ten clones hold approximately 9.1% of a sample with approximately 13,000 distinct CDR3 sequences, approximately 48% of them seen once. The sample taken for sequencing was CD4+ T cells from blood, cultured in vitro. All receptors come from a human donor who had recovered from COVID-19.

The gene calls are TRBV6-5 and TRBJ2-3, with D possibly being TRBD2 (5 bases). CDR1 MNHEY and CDR2 SVGAGI come from the germline V gene. The CDR3 is 15 amino acids. Deletions cut 1 base from V and 4 bases from J, with 12 bases between. The CDR3 nucleotides are TGTGCCAGCAGTTACTTCGCGGGTCCCCCAGATACGCAGTATTTT. This sequence encodes CASSYFAGPPDTQYF.

The chain is built from TRBV11-2 and TRBJ2-2; 9 bases map to TRBD2. The ends lost 2 bases at V and 0 bases at J; junction bases unmatched: 7. CDR1 is SGHAT and CDR2 is FQNNGV in the germline V gene. This CDR3 spans 18 amino acids. CDR3 nucleotide sequence: TGTGCCAGCAGCTTAATAAGGCGGGGGGGACCGAACACCGGGGAGCTGTTTTTT. This translates into CASSLIRRGGPNTGELFF.

The chain recombines TRBV5-6 with TRBJ2-1, with 9 nucleotides matching TRBD2. With V trimmed by 9 bases and J by 10 bases, 17 bases remained unmatched. The CDR3 runs 15 residues. The V gene's germline CDR1 is SGHDT and CDR2 YYEEEE. CDR3 protein: CAKTLFGGGAAEQFF. In DNA form, the CDR3 reads TGTGCCAAGACGTTATTCGGCGGGGGGGCCGCAGAGCAGTTCTTC.

J is TRBJ2-3 and V is TRBV24-1; D gene uncertain. V lost 3 bases and J lost 4, with 7 bases in between. CDR1 and CDR2 (germline): KGHDR, SFDVKD. CDR3 length equals 13 residues. The CDR3 region has the DNA TGTGCCACCAGTGATGTGGGTCCAGATACGCAGTATTTT. This gives the protein CATSDVGPDTQYF.

The chain couples TRBV19 to TRBJ1-6; 10 bases match TRBD1. J gave up 10 bases and V 3 bases, and 15 bases lay outside the gene matches. CDR1 is LNHDA, CDR2 SQIVND, per germline (reference sequence). The CDR3 is made up of 18 amino acids. CDR3 bases: TGTGCCAGTAGTATCAATGCTTTGGGACAGGGGTTATCATCACCCCTCCACTTT. Protein sequence: CASSINALGQGLSSPLHF.

This clonotype has only a few counts. The chain uses TRBV7-3 and TRBJ1-1; tentative D call: TRBD1 (5 bases). The V gene's germline CDR1 is SGHTA and CDR2 FQGTGA. The V and J ends lost 4 bases and 2 bases respectively, with 8 bases between them. The CDR3 spans 13 residues. The CDR3, as DNA: TGTGCCAGCAGCTCGGGGGTCAACACTGAAGCTTTCTTT. Protein sequence: CASSSGVNTEAFF.

The chain recombines TRBV12-3 or TRBV12-4 with TRBJ2-4; D not certain. This CDR3 spans 14 amino acids. Trimming took 1 base from V and 1 from J, leaving 5 bases between them. The CDR3 is CASSLEVAKNIQYF. For the CDR3, the DNA is TGTGCCAGCAGTTTAGAGGTCGCCAAAAACATTCAGTACTTC.

The chain employs TRBV6-2 or TRBV6-3 and TRBJ1-5, with D possibly being TRBD1 (5 bases). The CDR3 is 14 residues long. Trimming pared 2 bases from V and 3 bases from J, leaving 8 bases between. Germline V gene data show CDR1 as MNHEY and CDR2 as SVGEGT. The CDR3 sequence: CASSYRGANQPQHF. As DNA, the CDR3 is TGTGCCAGCAGTTACAGGGGCGCCAATCAGCCCCAGCATTTT.

The chain uses TRBV7-9 and TRBJ2-3, with D unresolved. The CDR3 sequence is 17 residues long. The V end was cut by 0 bases, the J end by 0 bases, with 13 bases between. From germline, CDR1 is SEHNR and CDR2 FQNEAQ (reference sequence). CDR3 loop: CASSLASGGPSTDTQYF. The CDR3, as DNA: TGTGCCAGCAGCTTAGCTTCTGGCGGACCTAGCACAGATACGCAGTATTTT.

J is TRBJ2-2 and V is TRBV12-3 or TRBV12-4, with D perhaps TRBD1 or TRBD2 (5 bases each). This CDR3 spans 15 amino acids. The ends were cut back, 9 bases at V and 7 bases at J, with 21 bases in the middle. This CDR3 is CASDPGPPLSGELFF. CDR3 nucleotide sequence: TGTGCCAGTGACCCGGGACCCCCTCTTAGCGGGGAGCTGTTTTTT.

V usage is TRBV11-2 and J usage is TRBJ1-1, with D tentatively TRBD1 (6 bases). V lost 4 bases and J 11 bases, leaving 17 bases between the germline ends. Germline lookup yields CDR1 SGHAT and CDR2 FQNNGV. The CDR3 loop spans 13 amino acids. The CDR3 region is CASSSEGRQVAFF. In DNA form, the CDR3 reads TGTGCCAGCAGCTCAGAGGGGAGACAGGTGGCTTTCTTT.